This T cell receptor (beta chain) was profiled in a study of T cells in localized non-small cell lung cancer. Overall study results and limits: When the top 100 tumor clones were examined, a median approximately 60 of them also appeared in the adjacent lung, which was paired and uninvolved. Only one tumor region was sequenced, so heterogeneity remains possible. In uninvolved adjacent lung, T cell clonality reached its highest value, exceeding tumor.

On this clone: Its matching antigen is unknown. Sequence at one end of the junction differs from germline and may be a read error.

Here immunoSEQ multiplex PCR was the method, and the copy in TCRdb shows in-frame clones only, minus some. The sample lists 30,000 or so clones, roughly 87% occurring once. The length of the CDR3 is 15 residues. Germline assignment: CDR1 SNHLY and CDR2 FYNNEI. The receptor comes from a woman aged 40-75 years with stage I lung adenocarcinoma. Here the sequenced sample was peripheral blood, taken before any cancer treatment. This chain joins TRBV2 and TRBJ1-1; 10 bases agree with TRBD1. The CDR3 sequence is CASSIDRGLAVLKSF. CDR3 nucleotide sequence: TGTGCCAGCAGTATCGACAGGGGGCTGGCAGTGCTCAAGAGCTTT.